A single sample is the source of the 12 T cell receptor beta chains below, sequenced in a study of shared clonotypes between healthy human individuals. Only in-frame clones appear in the TCRdb table, and some are missing; sequencing was by immunoSEQ multiplex PCR. The sample lists a few million clones, approximately 94% occurring once. The sequenced sample was naive CD4+ T cells sorted from blood. Subset here: CD45RA+ positively selected. These receptors were taken from a man younger than 35 in good health.

The V gene is TRBV10-1, the J gene TRBJ2-2; 9 bases are shared with TRBD1. J gave up 6 bases and V 3 bases, and 2 bases lay outside the gene matches. The CDR3 contains 14 residues. Germline CDR1 and CDR2: WNHNN and SYGVQD (reference sequence). DNA of the CDR3: TGCGCCAGCAGTGATCGACAGGGGGCCGGGGAGCTGTTTTTT. Its protein product is CASSDRQGAGELFF.

The rearrangement links TRBV2 to TRBJ2-3; D remains unclear. The germline gives CDR1 SNHLY, CDR2 FYNNEI. V was clipped by 4 bases and J by 5 bases, with 10 bases between them. This CDR3 has 13 residues. This CDR3 reads CASSVAPLDTQYF. CDR3 sequence (DNA): TGTGCCAGCAGTGTAGCCCCTCTAGATACGCAGTATTTT. The full variable domain, its missing parts supplied by reference TRBV2 and TRBJ2-3, is EPEVTQTPSHQVTQMGQEVILRCVPISNHLYFYWYRQILGQKVEFLVSFYNNEISEKSEIFDDQFSVERPDGSNFTLKIRSTKLEDSAMYFCASSVAPLDTQYFGPGTRLTVL.

The genes are TRBV5-4 and TRBJ1-2; D may be TRBD1 (6 bases). Per germline, CDR1 SGHNT and CDR2 YYREEE (reference sequence). This CDR3 spans 15 amino acids. Trimming shortened V by 4 bases and J by 2 bases, and 15 bases separated the two germline ends. CDR3 sequence (DNA): TGTGCCAGCAGCCTCCCGGACAGCCTCAACTATGGCTACACCTTC. This encodes CASSLPDSLNYGYTF.

This clone was counted a single time. For the CDR3, the DNA is TGTGCCAGCAGCAGGGACAGGGGACTTGAGACCCAGTACTTC. Its protein is CASSRDRGLETQYF. The chain joins TRBV5-6 to TRBJ2-5, with TRBD1 identical over 10 bases. Germline CDR1 reads SGHDT; CDR2 reads YYEEEE. The trim removed 4 bases at V and 5 bases at J, leaving 5 bases unmatched. The CDR3 totals 14 residues.

This sequence joins TRBV5-6 and TRBJ2-3; possibly TRBD2 for D (6 bases). CDR1 is SGHDT, CDR2 YYEEEE, per germline. V was clipped by 4 bases and J by 6 bases, with 21 bases between them. There are 16 residues in the CDR3. CDR3 sequence: CASSPTVSGLRDTQYF. CDR3 coding DNA: TGTGCCAGCAGCCCTACTGTCAGCGGGCTAAGGGATACGCAGTATTTT.

Comments on this clone: The junction shows a germline mismatch at one end, possibly a read error. Other DNA sequences in the sample encode the same CDR3. The chain joins TRBV29-1 to TRBJ2-7, with 10 nucleotides matching TRBD2. The germline gives CDR1 SQVTM, CDR2 ANQGSEA. CDR3 length: 18 residues. The CDR3 spells CSVKEADSGGFSSYEQYF. CDR3 DNA sequence: TGTAGCGTTAAGGAGGCGGATAGCGGGGGGTTCAGCTCCTACGAGCAGTACTTC.

The V and J genes are TRBV6-6 and TRBJ1-4; D is undetermined. V shed 6 bases and J shed 0 bases, with 14 bases lying between them. The germline gives CDR1 MNHNY, CDR2 SVGAGI (reference sequence). The CDR3 extends over 16 amino acids. Here the CDR3 DNA reads TGTGCCAGCAGCCCTACCTCCGGTGCAACTAATGAAAAACTGTTTTTT. It specifies CASSPTSGATNEKLFF.

The J gene is TRBJ2-7, the V gene TRBV7-2, with D maybe TRBD1 (6 bases). Between the trimmed V and J ends, which lost 5 bases and 2 bases, there was a span of 10 bases. The CDR3 is 13 residues long. Germline CDR1 and CDR2: SGHTA and FQGNSA. The DNA of the CDR3 is TGTGCCAGCAGCCCCGGACAGCCCTACGAGCAGTACTTC. It specifies CASSPGQPYEQYF.

The chain employs TRBV6-5 and TRBJ1-5; 9 bases match TRBD1. The germline V gene encodes CDR1 MNHEY and CDR2 SVGAGI. Trimming took 6 bases from V and 7 from J; bases not matched to a gene: 10. The CDR3 runs to 15 residues. The CDR3 DNA sequence: TGTGCCAGCAGGCGGGACAGGGTAACCGGACAGCCCCAGCATTTT. Its translation is CASRRDRVTGQPQHF.

The J gene is TRBJ1-3, the V gene TRBV2; a weak D match, TRBD1 (5 bases). Deletions cut 4 bases from V and 2 bases from J, with 9 bases between. The V gene's germline CDR1 is SNHLY and CDR2 FYNNEI. The CDR3 is 14 amino acids. CDR3 loop: CASSATATGNTIYF. DNA of the CDR3: TGTGCCAGCAGTGCGACAGCGACTGGAAACACCATATATTTT.

V usage is TRBV9 and J usage is TRBJ2-2; the match to TRBD2 covers 7 bases. Germline CDR1 SGDLS, CDR2 YYNGEE. This CDR3 is 16 amino acids long. V trimming: 3 bases; J trimming: 0 bases; junction bases outside the gene matches: 5. CDR3 sequence reads: CASSGKRGTNTGELFF. The CDR3 DNA sequence: TGTGCCAGCAGCGGCAAGCGGGGTACGAACACCGGGGAGCTGTTTTTT.

The chain carries TRBV5-1 and TRBJ2-3; the D is unclear. The CDR3 consists of 16 residues. Trimming pared 3 bases from V and 0 bases from J, leaving 14 bases between. Germline loops: CDR1 SGHRS, CDR2 YFSETQ. The CDR3 DNA follows: TGCGCCAGCAGCTGGAGTGGCTTAGCTAGCACAGATACGCAGTATTTT. Translation gives CASSWSGLASTDTQYF. Based on the CDR3 plus reference TRBV5-1 and TRBJ2-3, the full variable domain is KAGVTQTPRYLIKTRGQQVTLSCSPISGHRSVSWYQQTPGQGLQFLFEYFSETQRNKGNFPGRFSGRQFSNSRSEMNVSTLELGDSALYLCASSWSGLASTDTQYFGPGTRLTVL.